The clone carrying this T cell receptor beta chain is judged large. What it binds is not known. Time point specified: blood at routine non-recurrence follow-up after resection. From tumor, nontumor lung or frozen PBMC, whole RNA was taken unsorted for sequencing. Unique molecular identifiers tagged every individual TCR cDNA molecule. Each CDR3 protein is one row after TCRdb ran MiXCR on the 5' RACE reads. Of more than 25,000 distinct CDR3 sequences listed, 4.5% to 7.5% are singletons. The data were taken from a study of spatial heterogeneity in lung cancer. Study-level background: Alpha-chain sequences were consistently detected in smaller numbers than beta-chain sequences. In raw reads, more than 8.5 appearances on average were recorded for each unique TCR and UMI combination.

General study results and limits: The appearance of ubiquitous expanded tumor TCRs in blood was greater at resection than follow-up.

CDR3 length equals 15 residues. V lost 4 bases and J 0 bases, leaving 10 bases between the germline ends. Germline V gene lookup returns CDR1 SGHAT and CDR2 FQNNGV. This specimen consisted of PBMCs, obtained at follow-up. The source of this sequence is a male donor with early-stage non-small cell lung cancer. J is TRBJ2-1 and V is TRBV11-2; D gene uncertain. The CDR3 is CASSSFLSSYNEQFF. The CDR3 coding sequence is TGTGCCAGCAGCTCTTTCTTGAGCTCCTACAATGAGCAGTTCTTC.